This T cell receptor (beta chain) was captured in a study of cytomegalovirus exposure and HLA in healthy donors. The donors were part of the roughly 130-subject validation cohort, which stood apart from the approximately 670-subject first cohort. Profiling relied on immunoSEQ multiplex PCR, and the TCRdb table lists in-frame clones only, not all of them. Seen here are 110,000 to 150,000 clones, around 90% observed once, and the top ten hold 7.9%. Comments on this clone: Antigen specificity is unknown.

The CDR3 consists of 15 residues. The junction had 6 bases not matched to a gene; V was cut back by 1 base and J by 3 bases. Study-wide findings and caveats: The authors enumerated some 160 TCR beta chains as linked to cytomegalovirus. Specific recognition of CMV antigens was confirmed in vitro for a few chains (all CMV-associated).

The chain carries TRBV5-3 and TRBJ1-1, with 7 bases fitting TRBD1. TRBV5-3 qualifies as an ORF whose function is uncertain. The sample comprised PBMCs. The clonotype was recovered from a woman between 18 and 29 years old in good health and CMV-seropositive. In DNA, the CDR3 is TGTGCCAGAAGCTTGAATGGGACAGACTACACTGAAGCTTTCTTT. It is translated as CARSLNGTDYTEAFF.